This passage covers 5 T cell receptor beta chains from one sample sequenced in a study of cytomegalovirus exposure and HLA in healthy donors. PCR used 60 Vbeta primers and 13 Jbeta primers. TCRdb's copy holds only in-frame clones and misses some; the assay was immunoSEQ multiplex PCR. The data contain more than 110,000 clones, about 74% of them singletons. The source material was PBMCs. The receptors originated from a woman aged 45-59 years in good health and CMV-seronegative.

The chain has TRBV5-1 and TRBJ2-4; a possible D gene is TRBD1 (6 bases). CDR1 SGHRS and CDR2 YFSETQ come from the germline V gene. This CDR3 contains 14 residues. Trimming removed 5 bases at V and 3 bases at J, with 12 bases between. CDR3 sequence: CASRYRDDKNIQYF. The DNA for the CDR3 is TGCGCCAGCAGGTACAGGGACGACAAAAACATTCAGTACTTC.

This sequence joins TRBV18 and TRBJ1-5; the D gene is possibly TRBD1 (6 bases). Germline-derived CDR1 and CDR2 are KGHSH and LQKENI. The germline V and J ends were trimmed by 2 bases and 2 bases, with 7 bases remaining between them. This CDR3 is built from 14 residues. CDR3: CASSPGGGNQPQHF. The CDR3 coding sequence is TGTGCCAGCTCACCAGGGGGCGGCAATCAGCCCCAGCATTTT. The full variable domain, with the rest looked up from reference TRBV18 and TRBJ1-5, is NAGVMQNPRHLVRRRGQEARLRCSPMKGHSHVYWYRQLPEEGLKFMVYLQKENIIDESGMPKERFSAEFPKEGPSILRIQQVVRGDSAAYFCASSPGGGNQPQHFGDGTRLSIL.

In this sample, this clone turned up a few times. As DNA, the CDR3 is TGTGCCAGCACCCGGGAGCCAGTTTCCTACGAGCAGTACTTC. Amino acids: CASTREPVSYEQYF. The V call is TRBV6-1, the J call TRBJ2-5; maybe TRBD2 (6 bases). The J call could be wrong; TRBJ2-7 is a better fit for the DNA end. The CDR3 is 14 amino acids. Germline V gene lookup returns CDR1 MNHNS and CDR2 SASEGT.

This chain uses TRBV5-4 with TRBJ1-2; perhaps TRBD1 as D (5 bases). The germline CDR1 and CDR2 sequences are SGHNT and YYREEE (reference sequence). CDR3 length: 15 amino acids. Trimming removed 0 bases from V and 6 bases from J, with 15 bases in between. This chain's CDR3 is CASSLAGRRGDGYTF. CDR3 DNA: TGTGCCAGCAGCTTGGCCGGAAGAAGGGGCGATGGCTACACCTTC.

The chain recombines TRBV29-1 with TRBJ1-1, with D maybe TRBD1 (6 bases). The CDR3 is 13 residues long. Germline CDR1 is SQVTM and CDR2 is ANQGSEA. V lost 6 bases, J lost 3 bases, and 14 bases lay in between. CDR3 nucleotide sequence: TGCAGCGTCCGCCAGGGGCCGGACACTGAAGCTTTCTTT. The encoded protein is CSVRQGPDTEAFF.